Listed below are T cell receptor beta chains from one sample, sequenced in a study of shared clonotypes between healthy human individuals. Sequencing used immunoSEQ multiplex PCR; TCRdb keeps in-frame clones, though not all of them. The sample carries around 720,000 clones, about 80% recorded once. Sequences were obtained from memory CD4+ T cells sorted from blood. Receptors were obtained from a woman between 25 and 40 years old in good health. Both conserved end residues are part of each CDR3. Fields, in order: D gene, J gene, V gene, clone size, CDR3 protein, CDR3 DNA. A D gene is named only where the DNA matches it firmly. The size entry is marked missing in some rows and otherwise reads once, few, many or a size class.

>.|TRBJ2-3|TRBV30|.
CAWNSLADTQYF
TGTGCCTGGAATTCTTTGGCAGATACGCAGTATTTT
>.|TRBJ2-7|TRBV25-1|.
CASSESPGFSEQYF
TGTGCCAGCAGTGAATCTCCAGGGTTTAGCGAGCAGTACTTC
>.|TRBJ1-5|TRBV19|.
CASSASGQRNQPQHF
TGTGCCAGTAGTGCCAGTGGGCAGCGCAATCAGCCCCAGCATTTT
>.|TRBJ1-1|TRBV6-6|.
CASRINRENTEAFF
TGTGCCAGCAGGATAAACAGGGAGAACACTGAAGCTTTCTTT
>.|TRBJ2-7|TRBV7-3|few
CASSSKAGANYEQYF
TGTGCCAGCAGCTCCAAAGCAGGGGCCAACTACGAGCAGTACTTC
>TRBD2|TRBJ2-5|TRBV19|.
CASSIVASGQETQYF
TGTGCCAGTAGTATAGTTGCTAGCGGCCAAGAGACCCAGTACTTC
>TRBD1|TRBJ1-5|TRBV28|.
CASSLPGQGARQPQHF
TGTGCCAGCAGTTTACCGGGACAGGGGGCGAGGCAGCCCCAGCATTTT
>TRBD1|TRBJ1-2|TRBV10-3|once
CAISDHGTGYYGYTF
TGTGCCATCAGTGACCATGGGACAGGGTACTATGGCTACACCTTC
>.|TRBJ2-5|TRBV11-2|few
CASSLGEFETQYF
TGTGCCAGCAGCTTAGGGGAGTTCGAGACCCAGTACTTC
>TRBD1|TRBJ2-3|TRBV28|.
CASSTNRGSVGTDTQYF
TGTGCCAGCAGTACCAACAGGGGGAGCGTTGGAACAGATACGCAGTATTTT
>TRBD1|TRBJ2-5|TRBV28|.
CASSFRAGGKKTQYF
TGTGCCAGCAGTTTTCGGGCAGGGGGCAAAAAGACCCAGTACTTC
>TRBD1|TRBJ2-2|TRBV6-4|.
CASRRQGNTGELFF
TGTGCCAGCAGACGACAGGGAAACACCGGGGAGCTGTTTTTT
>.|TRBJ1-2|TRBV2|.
CASSPRGSNYGYTF
TGTGCCAGCAGCCCCAGGGGTTCTAACTATGGCTACACCTTC
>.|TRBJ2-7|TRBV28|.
CASGGAATYEQYF
TGTGCCAGCGGAGGGGCGGCCACCTACGAGCAGTACTTC
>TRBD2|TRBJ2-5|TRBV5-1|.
CASSSTSGWQETQYF
TGCGCCAGCAGCTCGACTAGCGGATGGCAAGAGACCCAGTACTTC
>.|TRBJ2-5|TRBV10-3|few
CAIREGETQYF
TGTGCCATCAGAGAGGGGGAGACCCAGTACTTC